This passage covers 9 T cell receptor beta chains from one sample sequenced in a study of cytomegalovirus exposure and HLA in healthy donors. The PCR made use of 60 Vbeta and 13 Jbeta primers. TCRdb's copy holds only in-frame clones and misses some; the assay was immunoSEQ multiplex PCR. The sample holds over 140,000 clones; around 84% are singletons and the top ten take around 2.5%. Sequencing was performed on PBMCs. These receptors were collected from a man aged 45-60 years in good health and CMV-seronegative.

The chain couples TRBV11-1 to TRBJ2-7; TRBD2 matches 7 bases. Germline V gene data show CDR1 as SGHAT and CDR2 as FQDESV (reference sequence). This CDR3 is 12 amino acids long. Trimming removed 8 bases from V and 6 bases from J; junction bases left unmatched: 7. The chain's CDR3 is CASRAGDGEQYF. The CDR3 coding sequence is TGTGCCAGCCGCGCGGGGGATGGCGAGCAGTACTTC.

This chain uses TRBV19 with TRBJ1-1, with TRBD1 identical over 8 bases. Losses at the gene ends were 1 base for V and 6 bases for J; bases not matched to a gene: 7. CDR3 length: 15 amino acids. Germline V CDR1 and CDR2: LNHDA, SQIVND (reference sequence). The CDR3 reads CASSIAQGATAEAFF. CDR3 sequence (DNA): TGTGCCAGTAGTATAGCCCAGGGGGCTACGGCTGAAGCTTTCTTT.

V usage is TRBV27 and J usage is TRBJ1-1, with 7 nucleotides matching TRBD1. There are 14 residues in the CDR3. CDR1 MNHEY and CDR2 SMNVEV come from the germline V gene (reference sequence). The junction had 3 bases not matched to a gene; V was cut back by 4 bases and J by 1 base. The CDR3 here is CASSSGQTNTEAFF. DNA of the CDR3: TGTGCCAGCAGTTCGGGACAGACGAACACTGAAGCTTTCTTT.

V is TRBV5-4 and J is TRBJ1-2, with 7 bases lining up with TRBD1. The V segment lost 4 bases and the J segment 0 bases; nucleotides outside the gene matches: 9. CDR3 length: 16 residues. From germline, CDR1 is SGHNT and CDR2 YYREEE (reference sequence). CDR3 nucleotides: TGTGCCAGCAGCCAAACCGGGACAGTTCCTAACTATGGCTACACCTTC. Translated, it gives CASSQTGTVPNYGYTF.

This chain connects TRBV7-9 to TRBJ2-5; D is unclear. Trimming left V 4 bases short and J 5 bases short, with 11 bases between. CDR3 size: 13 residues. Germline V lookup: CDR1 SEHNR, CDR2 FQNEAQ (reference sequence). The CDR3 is CASSSNRRETQYF. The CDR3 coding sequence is TGTGCCAGCAGCTCTAATAGGCGGGAGACCCAGTACTTC.

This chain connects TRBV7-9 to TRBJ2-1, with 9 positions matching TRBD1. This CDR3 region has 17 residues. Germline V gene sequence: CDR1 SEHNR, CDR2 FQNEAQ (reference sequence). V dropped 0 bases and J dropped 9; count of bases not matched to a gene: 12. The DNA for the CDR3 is TGTGCCAGCAGCTTAGCGCCTCGGACAGGGGTTGATAGTGAGCAGTTCTTC. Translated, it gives CASSLAPRTGVDSEQFF.

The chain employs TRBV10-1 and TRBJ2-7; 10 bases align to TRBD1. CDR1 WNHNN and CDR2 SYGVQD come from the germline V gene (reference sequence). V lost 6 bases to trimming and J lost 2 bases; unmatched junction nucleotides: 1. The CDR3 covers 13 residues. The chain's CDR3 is CASRGTGAYEQYF. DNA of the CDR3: TGCGCCAGCAGAGGGACAGGGGCCTACGAGCAGTACTTC.

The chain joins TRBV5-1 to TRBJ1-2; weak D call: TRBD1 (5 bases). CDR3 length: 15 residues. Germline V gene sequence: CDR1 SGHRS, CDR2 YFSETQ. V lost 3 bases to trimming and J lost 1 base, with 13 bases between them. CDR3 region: CASSSTGDYNYGYTF. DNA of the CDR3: TGCGCCAGCAGCTCAACAGGAGATTATAACTATGGCTACACCTTC.

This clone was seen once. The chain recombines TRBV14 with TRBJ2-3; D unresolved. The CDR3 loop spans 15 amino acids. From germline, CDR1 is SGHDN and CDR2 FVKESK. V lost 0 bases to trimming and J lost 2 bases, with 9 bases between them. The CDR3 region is CASSQDQQLTDTQYF. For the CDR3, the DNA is TGTGCCAGCAGCCAAGATCAACAGCTCACAGATACGCAGTATTTT.